This T cell receptor (beta chain) was recorded in a study of regulatory T cells in long-lasting Graves disease. The study, taken as a whole, reports: With persistent disease, TRBV28, TRBJ1-2 and TRBJ2-5 were the favored segments.

Arm-PCR of CDR3 regions and iRepertoire HTBI primers were used to build TCR beta libraries. TCRdb fed the multiplex PCR reads into MiXCR, producing one record per CDR3 protein. The sample has some 450,000 distinct CDR3 sequences, around 22% seen once; the top ten hold about 27%. The CDR3 loop spans 15 amino acids. Trimming removed 9 bases from V and 5 bases from J; junction bases left unmatched: 11. Germline V gene lookup returns CDR1 MNHNS and CDR2 SASEGT. Documented time point: persistent/refractory GD, antithyroid drugs over 5 years with positive TRAb. PBMCs were the source of the RNA used for TCR sequencing. For this clonotype: Its antigen is as yet unknown.

Sample: peripheral blood mononuclear cells (PBMCs), taken when the disease was refractory, from a patient treated with antithyroid drugs. This chain links TRBV6-1 with TRBJ2-2; 8 bases line up with TRBD1. This TCR came from a female donor with Graves disease. CDR3 DNA sequence: TGTGCCAGTGAGTCCGGGACAGGATGGACCGGGGAGCTGTTTTTT. Amino acid sequence: CASESGTGWTGELFF.